The sequence of this T cell receptor beta chain was determined in a study of blood T cell repertoires in COVID-19. On the study more broadly: Acute and convalescent COVID-19 specimens originated in the United States, Italy and Spain. The cDNA or gDNA used as material had been derived from T cells, B-cell-depleted T cells, or PBMCs.

The authors' processing: Researchers report that nucleated cell counts were estimated from reference gene primer amplification. Clones were sequenced by immunoSEQ multiplex PCR, and TCRdb holds only the in-frame ones, with some missing. V, J and clone size are taken as reported in that table, and D and trimming were inferred from the DNA itself. Of around 100,000 clones in the sample, 88% were seen once. V lost 5 bases to trimming and J lost 3 bases; unmatched junction nucleotides: 7. The CDR3 contains 15 residues. Germline loops: CDR1 GTSNPN, CDR2 SVGIG (reference sequence). The source material was peripheral blood. The TCR originated in a woman in her sixties or seventies who had recovered from COVID-19. The J gene is TRBJ1-6, the V gene TRBV30, with 7 bases matching TRBD1. CDR3 sequence (DNA): TGTGCCTGGGCTACAGGGGCCAACTATAATTCACCCCTCCACTTT. The encoded protein is CAWATGANYNSPLHF.